This T cell receptor beta chain was observed in a study of T cell repertoires in cytomegalovirus infection. The overall study: Both a matching HLA type and CMV infection were indicated by public TCR beta signatures.

TCRdb re-called the reads with MiXCR, one entry per CDR3 protein. This sample has over 200,000 distinct CDR3 sequences, with roughly an eighth found just once. Germline V lookup: CDR1 LNHNV, CDR2 YYDKDF (reference sequence). With 2 bases removed from V and 11 bases from J, the gap between germline ends came to 15 bases. This CDR3 region has 13 residues. Of note for this clonotype: Its specificity is unknown.

Whole-study results and caveats: Of the TCR beta families, the public ones yielded a cumulative frequency that identified carriers of CMV plus the relevant HLA.

Sequencing was carried out using PBMCs. The clonotype was recovered from a human donor in good health (CMV status not recorded). Some clones in this sample may be carry-over from other donors' samples. V and J are TRBV15 and TRBJ1-1; D is ambiguous. DNA for the CDR3: TGTGCCACCAGCAGAAAGGACTCCACCACCGCTTTCTTT. This encodes CATSRKDSTTAFF.